The rows below give T cell receptor beta chains drawn from one sample of a study of shared T cell receptors in the human thymus. Assay: immunoSEQ multiplex PCR; the TCRdb copy retains only in-frame clones and omits some. The data show over 650,000 clones, roughly 86% seen once. This sample was shared with a second study, whose subject was human thymus T cells.

The sequenced sample was thymocytes. These receptors all come from a boy younger than two with a congenital heart defect. CDR3s include the opening cysteine and the closing phenylalanine or tryptophan. The D gene is left open where the match is weak. Clone size is not always given. Where it is, it says once, few, many or a class for expanded clones.

d_gene: -
v_gene: TRBV11-2
abundance: -
j_gene: TRBJ1-1
CDR3aa: CASSLPVYGRGNTEAFF
CDR3nt: TGTGCCAGCAGCTTACCCGTTTACGGGCGGGGGAACACTGAAGCTTTCTTT

d_gene: -
v_gene: TRBV7-9
abundance: -
j_gene: TRBJ2-1
CDR3aa: CASRMEPAGGRQFF
CDR3nt: TGTGCCAGCAGGATGGAACCAGCCGGGGGGCGACAGTTCTTC

d_gene: -
v_gene: TRBV28
abundance: -
j_gene: TRBJ1-4
CDR3aa: CASRLERPTNEKLFF
CDR3nt: TGTGCCAGCAGGCTGGAGCGTCCAACTAATGAAAAACTGTTTTTT

d_gene: -
v_gene: TRBV7-2
abundance: -
j_gene: TRBJ2-6
CDR3aa: CASPGDFGANVLTF
CDR3nt: TGTGCCAGCCCAGGGGATTTTGGGGCCAACGTCCTGACTTTC

d_gene: TRBD2
v_gene: TRBV4-3
abundance: -
j_gene: TRBJ2-5
CDR3aa: CASSQRLAGGETQYF
CDR3nt: TGCGCCAGCAGCCAAAGACTAGCGGGAGGGGAGACCCAGTACTTC

d_gene: TRBD1
v_gene: TRBV5-4
abundance: -
j_gene: TRBJ1-1
CDR3aa: CASSPDRGPNTEAFF
CDR3nt: TGTGCCAGCAGCCCTGACAGGGGGCCGAACACTGAAGCTTTCTTT

d_gene: TRBD1
v_gene: TRBV15
abundance: -
j_gene: TRBJ2-1
CDR3aa: CATSRDWRTGEFDNEQFF
CDR3nt: TGTGCCACCAGCAGAGATTGGCGGACAGGGGAGTTCGACAATGAGCAGTTCTTC

d_gene: TRBD2
v_gene: TRBV9
abundance: -
j_gene: TRBJ2-2
CDR3aa: CASSVNSGSPKGELFF
CDR3nt: TGTGCCAGCAGCGTTAATAGCGGGTCCCCCAAAGGGGAGCTGTTTTTT

d_gene: TRBD2
v_gene: TRBV4-1
abundance: -
j_gene: TRBJ2-4
CDR3aa: CASSPNSGTTFEGAKNIQYF
CDR3nt: TGCGCCAGCAGCCCCAACTCCGGGACTACCTTTGAAGGAGCCAAAAACATTCAGTACTTC

d_gene: TRBD2
v_gene: TRBV4-3
abundance: -
j_gene: TRBJ2-7
CDR3aa: CASSLTASGVAWGQYF
CDR3nt: TGCGCCAGCAGCCTCACCGCTAGCGGGGTTGCGTGGGGGCAGTACTTC

d_gene: TRBD2
v_gene: TRBV10-3
abundance: -
j_gene: TRBJ2-7
CDR3aa: CASRNRTSGRRGLYEQYF
CDR3nt: TGTGCCAGCAGAAACAGGACTAGCGGGAGAAGAGGGCTGTACGAGCAGTACTTC

d_gene: -
v_gene: TRBV6-5
abundance: -
j_gene: TRBJ1-4
CDR3aa: CASSYDRGGNEKLFF
CDR3nt: TGTGCCAGCAGTTACGATCGGGGGGGTAATGAAAAACTGTTTTTT

d_gene: TRBD2
v_gene: TRBV29-1
abundance: -
j_gene: TRBJ2-1
CDR3aa: CSATSGDYNEQFF
CDR3nt: TGCAGCGCCACTAGCGGGGATTACAATGAGCAGTTCTTC

d_gene: -
v_gene: TRBV27
abundance: -
j_gene: TRBJ1-1
CDR3aa: CASKGEGRLTEAFF
CDR3nt: TGTGCCAGCAAAGGAGAGGGAAGGTTGACTGAAGCTTTCTTT

d_gene: -
v_gene: TRBV27
abundance: -
j_gene: TRBJ1-4
CDR3aa: CASSSVFRKEKLFF
CDR3nt: TGTGCCAGCTCTTCGGTATTCAGGAAGGAAAAACTGTTTTTT

d_gene: TRBD2
v_gene: TRBV15
abundance: -
j_gene: TRBJ2-1
CDR3aa: CATSGEGRFNEQFF
CDR3nt: TGTGCCACCAGCGGGGAGGGCCGATTCAATGAGCAGTTCTTC

d_gene: -
v_gene: TRBV2
abundance: -
j_gene: TRBJ1-2
CDR3aa: CASRAATGGYGYTF
CDR3nt: TGTGCCAGCAGGGCCGCGACAGGCGGCTATGGTTACACCTTC

d_gene: TRBD1
v_gene: TRBV28
abundance: -
j_gene: TRBJ1-5
CDR3aa: CASSSHRGREPQHF
CDR3nt: TGTGCCAGCAGTTCCCACAGGGGGCGCGAGCCCCAGCATTTT

d_gene: -
v_gene: TRBV10-3
abundance: once
j_gene: TRBJ1-2
CDR3aa: CAISEAGALDGYTF
CDR3nt: TGTGCCATCAGTGAGGCAGGGGCCCTCGATGGCTACACCTTC

d_gene: -
v_gene: TRBV5-6
abundance: -
j_gene: TRBJ2-7
CDR3aa: CASSLLQPYYEQYF
CDR3nt: TGTGCCAGCAGCTTGTTACAGCCCTACTACGAGCAGTACTTC

d_gene: -
v_gene: TRBV6-5
abundance: -
j_gene: TRBJ2-2
CDR3aa: CASSSTVTGELFF
CDR3nt: TGTGCCAGCAGCTCGACAGTTACCGGGGAGCTGTTTTTT

d_gene: TRBD1
v_gene: TRBV14
abundance: few
j_gene: TRBJ1-2
CDR3aa: CASRPGTGYGYTF
CDR3nt: TGTGCCAGCAGGCCCGGGACAGGCTATGGCTACACCTTC

d_gene: -
v_gene: TRBV7-8
abundance: -
j_gene: TRBJ1-2
CDR3aa: CASSSPRDNNYGYTF
CDR3nt: TGTGCCAGCAGCTCACCCCGGGACAATAACTATGGCTACACCTTC

d_gene: TRBD2
v_gene: TRBV4-3
abundance: -
j_gene: TRBJ2-7
CDR3aa: CASSQDYWGGVHSYEQYF
CDR3nt: TGCGCCAGCAGCCAAGATTATTGGGGGGGAGTTCACTCCTACGAGCAGTACTTC

d_gene: -
v_gene: TRBV12-5
abundance: -
j_gene: TRBJ2-7
CDR3aa: CASGPGQEGSETGCSYEQYF
CDR3nt: TGTGCTAGTGGACCCGGACAGGAGGGTTCGGAAACCGGATGCTCCTACGAGCAGTACTTC

d_gene: -
v_gene: TRBV5-1
abundance: -
j_gene: TRBJ1-4
CDR3aa: CASSLGAYQNEKLFF
CDR3nt: TGCGCCAGCAGCTTGGGAGCCTACCAAAATGAAAAACTGTTTTTT

d_gene: -
v_gene: TRBV18
abundance: few
j_gene: TRBJ1-3
CDR3aa: CASSPLDPVGALGNTIYF
CDR3nt: TGTGCCAGCTCACCACTAGATCCAGTGGGGGCGCTTGGAAACACCATATATTTT

d_gene: -
v_gene: TRBV27
abundance: -
j_gene: TRBJ1-6
CDR3aa: CASSHDRSKLDNSPLHF
CDR3nt: TGTGCCAGCAGTCACGACAGGAGCAAACTCGATAATTCACCCCTCCACTTT

d_gene: TRBD1
v_gene: TRBV6-1
abundance: -
j_gene: TRBJ1-1
CDR3aa: CASSGGQGNTEAFF
CDR3nt: TGTGCCAGCAGTGGGGGACAGGGGAACACTGAAGCTTTCTTT

d_gene: TRBD1
v_gene: TRBV7-6
abundance: -
j_gene: TRBJ1-1
CDR3aa: CASSSKGATEAFF
CDR3nt: TGTGCCAGCAGCTCAAAGGGGGCCACTGAAGCTTTCTTT

d_gene: TRBD1
v_gene: TRBV10-3
abundance: -
j_gene: TRBJ1-5
CDR3aa: CAISATGLNQPQHF
CDR3nt: TGTGCCATCAGCGCGACAGGGTTAAATCAGCCCCAGCATTTT

d_gene: TRBD2
v_gene: TRBV9
abundance: once
j_gene: TRBJ2-1
CDR3aa: CASSVGSGVSYNEQFF
CDR3nt: TGTGCCAGCAGCGTAGGTAGCGGGGTCTCCTACAATGAGCAGTTCTTC

d_gene: TRBD1
v_gene: TRBV9
abundance: -
j_gene: TRBJ2-3
CDR3aa: CASSPEYRDRGDENTQYF
CDR3nt: TGTGCCAGCAGCCCTGAATATCGGGACAGGGGGGACGAGAATACGCAGTATTTT

d_gene: TRBD1
v_gene: TRBV6-6
abundance: once
j_gene: TRBJ2-7
CDR3aa: CASSYSNRGFGEQYF
CDR3nt: TGTGCCAGCAGTTACTCGAACAGGGGGTTTGGAGAGCAGTACTTC

d_gene: TRBD2
v_gene: TRBV29-1
abundance: few
j_gene: TRBJ2-1
CDR3aa: CSVAGGTSGNIYNEQFF
CDR3nt: TGCAGCGTTGCAGGGGGGACTAGCGGAAATATCTACAATGAGCAGTTCTTC

d_gene: TRBD1
v_gene: TRBV27
abundance: -
j_gene: TRBJ1-3
CDR3aa: CASSTGARGNTIYF
CDR3nt: TGTGCCAGCAGTACAGGGGCTAGAGGAAACACCATATATTTT

d_gene: TRBD2
v_gene: TRBV7-2
abundance: -
j_gene: TRBJ2-5
CDR3aa: CASSLNLAGEETQYF
CDR3nt: TGTGCCAGCAGCCTCAATCTAGCGGGAGAAGAGACCCAGTACTTC

d_gene: -
v_gene: TRBV11-2
abundance: -
j_gene: TRBJ1-6
CDR3aa: CASSLGAGPPLHF
CDR3nt: TGTGCCAGCAGCTTAGGGGCAGGCCCACCCCTCCACTTT

d_gene: -
v_gene: TRBV19
abundance: -
j_gene: TRBJ2-7
CDR3aa: CASSKSGPYEQYF
CDR3nt: TGTGCCAGTAGTAAGTCAGGGCCCTACGAGCAGTACTTC

d_gene: TRBD1
v_gene: TRBV25-1
abundance: -
j_gene: TRBJ1-5
CDR3aa: CASTGQESNQPQHF
CDR3nt: TGTGCCAGCACGGGACAGGAGTCCAATCAGCCCCAGCATTTT

d_gene: TRBD1
v_gene: TRBV30
abundance: -
j_gene: TRBJ2-7
CDR3aa: CAWSGGGQGIIGEQYF
CDR3nt: TGTGCCTGGAGTGGGGGCGGACAGGGGATAATTGGCGAGCAGTACTTC

d_gene: TRBD1
v_gene: TRBV6-6
abundance: -
j_gene: TRBJ2-5
CDR3aa: CASGALGQQETQYF
CDR3nt: TGTGCCAGCGGAGCATTGGGACAGCAAGAGACCCAGTACTTC

d_gene: TRBD2
v_gene: TRBV19
abundance: -
j_gene: TRBJ2-5
CDR3aa: CASSRRLGELAGPPRKETQYF
CDR3nt: TGTGCCAGTAGTAGAAGATTGGGCGAACTAGCGGGACCGCCCAGAAAAGAGACCCAGTACTTC

d_gene: TRBD2
v_gene: TRBV10-1
abundance: -
j_gene: TRBJ2-5
CDR3aa: CASSDASGEIETQYF
CDR3nt: TGCGCCAGCAGTGATGCTAGCGGGGAGATCGAGACCCAGTACTTC

d_gene: -
v_gene: TRBV18
abundance: -
j_gene: TRBJ1-1
CDR3aa: CASSPNRVSEAEAFF
CDR3nt: TGTGCCAGCTCACCAAACAGGGTTTCCGAGGCTGAAGCTTTCTTT

d_gene: TRBD1
v_gene: TRBV28
abundance: -
j_gene: TRBJ2-2
CDR3aa: CASRKGQGSGELFF
CDR3nt: TGTGCCAGCAGGAAGGGACAGGGGTCAGGGGAGCTGTTTTTT

d_gene: -
v_gene: TRBV5-1
abundance: -
j_gene: TRBJ2-1
CDR3aa: CASSLTVDPDSEQFF
CDR3nt: TGCGCCAGCAGCTTGACGGTCGATCCCGACAGTGAGCAGTTCTTC

d_gene: -
v_gene: TRBV19
abundance: -
j_gene: TRBJ1-5
CDR3aa: CASSIDLRRGFNQPQHF
CDR3nt: TGTGCCAGTAGTATAGATCTAAGGAGGGGATTCAATCAGCCCCAGCATTTT

d_gene: -
v_gene: TRBV19
abundance: once
j_gene: TRBJ2-6
CDR3aa: CASSTPYRAGANVLTF
CDR3nt: TGTGCCAGTAGTACCCCGTACAGGGCTGGGGCCAACGTCCTGACTTTC

d_gene: -
v_gene: TRBV4-1
abundance: -
j_gene: TRBJ2-2
CDR3aa: CASSRLGGDTGELFF
CDR3nt: TGCGCCAGCAGCCGCCTGGGGGGTGACACCGGGGAGCTGTTTTTT

d_gene: TRBD2
v_gene: TRBV4-3
abundance: -
j_gene: TRBJ2-1
CDR3aa: CASSQVGLGYNEQFF
CDR3nt: TGCGCCAGCAGCCAAGTGGGACTAGGCTACAATGAGCAGTTCTTC

d_gene: TRBD1
v_gene: TRBV7-6
abundance: once
j_gene: TRBJ2-7
CDR3aa: CASSRLDRALGEQYF
CDR3nt: TGTGCCAGCAGCCGACTGGACAGGGCTCTGGGCGAGCAGTACTTC

d_gene: -
v_gene: TRBV27
abundance: -
j_gene: TRBJ2-5
CDR3aa: CASSWGDTQETQYF
CDR3nt: TGTGCCAGCAGCTGGGGAGACACCCAAGAGACCCAGTACTTC

d_gene: TRBD1
v_gene: TRBV2
abundance: -
j_gene: TRBJ1-5
CDR3aa: CASSEETGAGAQPQHF
CDR3nt: TGTGCCAGCAGTGAAGAGACAGGGGCCGGAGCTCAGCCCCAGCATTTT

d_gene: TRBD2
v_gene: TRBV5-4
abundance: -
j_gene: TRBJ2-1
CDR3aa: CASSGGLAGDNEQFF
CDR3nt: TGTGCCAGCAGCGGAGGACTAGCGGGAGATAATGAGCAGTTCTTC